This TCR beta chain was sequenced in a study of blood T cell repertoires in COVID-19. Overall study: PBMCs, B-cell-depleted T cells, or T cells provided the cDNA or gDNA that made up the material.

The trim removed 5 bases at V and 2 bases at J, leaving 2 bases unmatched. Germline values: CDR1 SGDLS, CDR2 YYNGEE. The CDR3 sequence is 13 residues long. Authors' analysis steps: Reference gene primer amplification gave nucleated cell count estimates. Measured with immunoSEQ multiplex PCR; TCRdb has only the in-frame clones, and not every one. V, J and clone size were drawn from that table, and D and trimming were deduced from the DNA. The sample contains over 200,000 clones, around 88% of which appear only once. Recruitment covered about 26 US areas and drew participants whose ages spanned roughly 18 to 100 years. Clinical history as reported by participants underpinned cohort assignment. This clone has just one count.

The sequence was collected from a woman aged 30 to 39 who had been exposed to COVID-19. The specimen sequenced was PBMCs or T cells enriched from blood (not recorded which). The rearrangement joins TRBV9 to TRBJ2-5, with TRBD1 matching over 8 bases. CDR3 protein: CASSGTGQETQYF. DNA of the CDR3: TGTGCCAGCAGTGGGACAGGACAAGAGACCCAGTACTTC.